One sample yielded the 23 T cell receptor beta chains listed below, sequenced in a study of molecular identifiers for immune sequencing clone quantification. TCRdb re-called the PCR reads through MiXCR, storing one row per CDR3 protein. The data contain about 640,000 distinct CDR3 sequences, less than 20% of them singletons. The source material was naive CD8+ T cells from blood, with Jurkat cell RNA spiked in. The subset: FACS-sorted CD8+CD4-CCR7+CD45RA+ naive T cells. The receptors here all came from a human donor in good health. Some libraries in this study had Jurkat cell RNA spiked in.

Only a few counts were recorded for this clonotype. This chain links TRBV19 with TRBJ2-7, with 9 nucleotides matching TRBD1. From germline, CDR1 is LNHDA and CDR2 SQIVND (reference sequence). CDR3 length equals 13 residues. Losses at the gene ends were 8 bases for V and 4 bases for J; bases not matched to a gene: 6. The chain's CDR3 is CASGQGMSYEQYF. CDR3 nucleotides: TGTGCCAGTGGACAGGGGATGTCGTACGAGCAGTACTTC.

Concerning this clonotype itself: With a much larger clone just one base away, this may be a read error. The chain employs TRBV4-3 and TRBJ1-2; D is possibly TRBD1 (6 bases). This CDR3 contains 15 residues. Germline CDR1 and CDR2: LGHNA and YSLEER. This CDR3 is CASSQDRGAVYGYAF. Written as DNA, the CDR3 is TGCGCCAGCAGCCAAGATCGGGGGGCTGTTTATGGCTACGCCTTC.

This clonotype was recorded many times. This rearrangement joins TRBV12-3 or TRBV12-4 to TRBJ2-5; 11 bases align to TRBD2. This CDR3 has 16 residues. V lost 5 bases to trimming and J lost 3 bases; unmatched junction nucleotides: 8. The CDR3 nucleotides read TGTGCCAGCAGTCCCTATAGCGGGAGGGCCAAAGAGACCCAGTACTTC. This sequence encodes CASSPYSGRAKETQYF.

This clonotype was detected a few times. V usage is TRBV19 and J usage is TRBJ2-7; D is unresolved. Germline CDR1 is LNHDA and CDR2 is SQIVND (reference sequence). The CDR3 loop spans 13 amino acids. V lost 4 bases, J lost 3 bases, and 10 bases lay in between. The CDR3 nucleotides read TGTGCCAGTAGTACCAACTACTTCTACGAGCAGTACTTC. Encoded protein: CASSTNYFYEQYF.

This chain joins TRBV29-1 and TRBJ1-2, with D tentatively TRBD1 (5 bases). Trimming removed 6 bases from V and 4 bases from J, with 21 bases in between. CDR1 is SQVTM and CDR2 is ANQGSEA in the germline V gene. This CDR3 region has 15 residues. Here the CDR3 DNA reads TGCAGCGTCGAGAGCGGGACGACCGCGTTCTATGGCTACACCTTC. Its translation: CSVESGTTAFYGYTF.

J is TRBJ2-2 and V is TRBV6-2 or TRBV6-3; D is unclear. Trimming pared 0 bases from V and 4 bases from J, leaving 9 bases between. CDR1 and CDR2 (germline): MNHEY, SVGEGT. CDR3 length: 15 amino acids. CDR3 sequence: CASSYSPGVTGELFF. The CDR3 bases are TGTGCCAGCAGTTACTCCCCGGGCGTCACCGGGGAGCTGTTTTTT.

Note on this clonotype: A much larger clone sits a single nucleotide away, making a read error possible. The chain has TRBV4-3 and TRBJ1-5; D gene ambiguous. V lost 3 bases, J lost 4 bases, and 13 bases lay in between. CDR1 is LGHNA, CDR2 YSLEER, per germline. The CDR3 extends over 15 amino acids. In DNA form, the CDR3 reads TGCGCCAGCAGCCAGGGGTCTGGCGGAAATCAGCCCCAGCATTTT. Residues: CASSQGSGGNQPQHF.

At least ten counts were recorded for this clonotype. The V and J genes are TRBV29-1 and TRBJ1-5, with D tentatively TRBD1 (5 bases). V was clipped by 8 bases and J by 2 bases, with 13 bases between them. The germline V gene encodes CDR1 SQVTM and CDR2 ANQGSEA. The CDR3 loop spans 13 amino acids. CDR3 sequence: CSIRGGGNQPQHF. The CDR3, as DNA: TGCAGCATTCGGGGGGGGGGCAATCAGCCCCAGCATTTT.

This clonotype occurred a few times. This chain joins TRBV19 and TRBJ2-1, with 10 bases that match TRBD2. Germline V gene data show CDR1 as LNHDA and CDR2 as SQIVND (reference sequence). CDR3 length: 15 amino acids. J was trimmed by 10 bases and V by 3 bases; bases with no gene match: 9. CDR3 protein: CASSISLAGVHEQFF. The CDR3 nucleotides are TGTGCCAGTAGTATTAGTCTAGCGGGGGTGCACGAGCAGTTCTTC.

The V gene is TRBV7-9, the J gene TRBJ2-7; tentatively, D is TRBD1 (7 bases). The V end lost 1 base, the J end lost 0 bases, and 13 bases lay between the germline ends. The CDR3 sequence is 16 residues long. Germline values: CDR1 SEHNR, CDR2 FQNEAQ (reference sequence). CDR3 sequence (DNA): TGTGCCAGCAGCTTAGGGGCGGGACAGATCTCCTACGAGCAGTACTTC. Its protein product is CASSLGAGQISYEQYF.

In its sample, this clonotype was seen many times. The chain links TRBV12-3 or TRBV12-4 to TRBJ1-1; D not certain. The V end lost 6 bases, the J end lost 3 bases, and 8 bases lay between the germline ends. The length of the CDR3 is 12 residues. Written as DNA, the CDR3 is TGTGCCAGCAGCTTTTGGGACACTGAAGCTTTCTTT. This gives the protein CASSFWDTEAFF.

This clonotype occurred many times. The V call is TRBV13, the J call TRBJ2-2, with TRBD1 identical over 8 bases. Germline V gene sequence: CDR1 PRHDT, CDR2 FYEKMQ (reference sequence). The J segment lost 3 bases and the V segment lost 5 bases, leaving 2 bases of the junction unmatched. The CDR3 length is 14 residues. This chain's CDR3 is CASSLDRDTGELFF. The CDR3 DNA follows: TGTGCCAGCAGCCTGGACAGGGACACCGGGGAGCTGTTTTTT.

V is TRBV24-1 and J is TRBJ2-3; tentatively, D is TRBD2 (5 bases). CDR3 length: 16 amino acids. Germline V gives CDR1 KGHDR, CDR2 SFDVKD. With 0 bases removed from V and 4 bases from J, the gap between germline ends came to 13 bases. The CDR3: CATSDLRSGESDTQYF. CDR3 bases: TGTGCCACCAGTGATTTGAGGAGCGGTGAGTCAGATACGCAGTATTTT.

This clonotype came up a few times. The gene calls are TRBV2 and TRBJ2-5; 10 bases fit TRBD2. V shed 0 bases, J shed 5 bases, and the junction held 6 bases outside the gene matches. CDR3 size: 16 residues. Germline loops: CDR1 SNHLY, CDR2 FYNNEI. CDR3 bases: TGTGCCAGCAGTGAAGCACGAGCGGGGGGGGGCGAGACCCAGTACTTC. Translating it yields CASSEARAGGGETQYF.

At least ten counts were recorded for this clonotype. The CDR3 DNA is TGTGCCAGCAGTATCGACGGATCGAACACCGGGGAGCTGTTTTTT. This sequence encodes CASSIDGSNTGELFF. J is TRBJ2-2 and V is TRBV5-6; D unclear. V shed 5 bases and J shed 0 bases, with 11 bases lying between them. The CDR3 is made up of 15 amino acids. Germline CDR1 is SGHDT and CDR2 is YYEEEE.

This clonotype was counted many times. V and J are TRBV9 and TRBJ2-2; perhaps TRBD1 as D (6 bases). The CDR3 is 17 amino acids. V lost 3 bases and J 3 bases, leaving 18 bases between the germline ends. The germline V gene has CDR1 SGDLS and CDR2 YYNGEE. CDR3 in amino acids: CASSEGWQGIYTGELFF. The CDR3 DNA follows: TGTGCCAGCAGCGAAGGATGGCAGGGGATATACACCGGGGAGCTGTTTTTT.

This chain joins TRBV10-3 and TRBJ1-2; TRBD1 matches 7 bases. CDR3 length: 16 amino acids. Germline values: CDR1 ENHRY, CDR2 SYGVKD. V dropped 3 bases and J dropped 0; count of bases not matched to a gene: 7. The DNA for the CDR3 is TGTGCCATCAGTGACCCGACAGGGTCTGCTAACTATGGCTACACCTTC. Translation: CAISDPTGSANYGYTF.

This clonotype was seen more than once but under ten times. This sequence joins TRBV20-1 and TRBJ1-1, with 9 bases aligning to TRBD1. The V and J ends lost 6 bases and 8 bases, in that order; junction bases with no gene match: 7. The CDR3 is made up of 12 amino acids. Germline V gene lookup returns CDR1 DFQATT and CDR2 SNEGSKA (reference sequence). Here the CDR3 DNA reads TGCAGTGCACCAGGGACAGGGTACGAAGCTTTCTTT. This encodes CSAPGTGYEAFF.

This clonotype was observed many times. V and J are TRBV9 and TRBJ1-6, with TRBD1 matching over 7 bases. CDR1 SGDLS and CDR2 YYNGEE come from the germline V gene. V gave up 5 bases and J gave up 8 bases; unmatched junction bases: 10. The CDR3 contains 15 residues. As DNA, the CDR3 is TGTGCCAGCAGTAGCTTCGGGACAGAGGATTCACCCCTCCACTTT. It codes for CASSSFGTEDSPLHF. Using reference TRBV9 and TRBJ1-6 for the parts outside the CDR3, the full variable domain is DSGVTQTPKHLITATGQRVTLRCSPRSGDLSVYWYQQSLDQGLQFLIQYYNGEERAKGNILERFSAQQFPDLHSELNLSSLELGDSALYFCASSSFGTEDSPLHFGNGTRLTVT.

To note about this clonotype: This may be a read error: a much more frequent sequence differs by one nucleotide. The V call is TRBV6-2 or TRBV6-3, the J call TRBJ2-7, with 7 bases lining up with TRBD1. The germline V gene encodes CDR1 MNHEY and CDR2 SVGEGT. This CDR3 comprises 16 residues. CDR3 protein: CAGSYSTRQGTYEQYF. The CDR3 coding sequence is TGTGCCGGCAGTTACTCGACGAGACAGGGTACCTACGAGCAGTACTTC.

The sample holds many counts of this clonotype. The chain uses TRBV29-1 and TRBJ2-3; no definite D call. Germline V gene lookup returns CDR1 SQVTM and CDR2 ANQGSEA. This CDR3 comprises 14 residues. Trimming removed 3 bases from V and 7 bases from J, with 17 bases in between. The CDR3 protein is CSVEGTGQRNTQYF. The CDR3 region has the DNA TGCAGCGTTGAGGGTACGGGCCAGAGGAATACGCAGTATTTT.

This clonotype was observed a handful of times. The chain is built from TRBV28 and TRBJ2-3, with TRBD2 matching 12 bases. The CDR3 length is 16 residues. Germline CDR1 MDHEN, CDR2 SYDVKM. Trimming cost V 0 bases and J 9 bases; bases outside gene matches: 7. The CDR3 DNA reads TGTGCCAGCAGTTTATGGACTAGCGGGAGTTGGGAGACGCAGTATTTT. This gives the protein CASSLWTSGSWETQYF.

Of note for this clonotype: The germline gene is not matched at one end of the junction; a read error may be the cause. The gene calls are TRBV6-2 or TRBV6-3 and TRBJ1-4; weak D call: TRBD1 (5 bases). Germline loops: CDR1 MNHEY, CDR2 SVGEGT. CDR3 length: 15 amino acids. In DNA, the CDR3 is TGTGCCGGCAGTTCCGACGTCGGGGCGGATGAAAAACTGTTTTTT. Translating gives CAGSSDVGADEKLFF.